The rows below give T cell receptor beta chains drawn from one sample of a study of cytomegalovirus exposure and HLA in healthy donors. TCRdb keeps only in-frame clones here, not all; method: immunoSEQ multiplex PCR. The sample contains under 130,000 clones, around 80% of which appear only once. Sample: PBMCs. Receptor source: a man aged 35 to 55 in good health and CMV-seropositive. The CDR3 runs from the conserved cysteine through the conserved F or W. Each record gives: V gene, CDR3 length, clone size, J gene, D gene, CDR3 protein, CDR3 DNA. A D gene is named only where the DNA matches it firmly. Clone size is shown for a subset of rows, as once, few, many or a class of expanded clone.

TRBV9	15	.	TRBJ2-3	.	CASSVSPGSQDTQYF	TGTGCCAGCAGCGTAAGCCCAGGGTCCCAAGATACGCAGTATTTT
TRBV18	14	.	TRBJ2-7	TRBD2	CASSPPPRREEQYF	TGTGCCAGCTCACCACCGCCGCGGCGGGAGGAGCAGTACTTC
TRBV5-8	13	.	TRBJ1-1	.	CASSLGVNTEAFF	TGTGCCAGCAGCTTAGGGGTGAACACTGAAGCTTTCTTT
TRBV28	13	.	TRBJ1-1	.	CASSLRTGTEAFF	TGTGCCAGCAGTTTAAGGACGGGGACTGAAGCTTTCTTT
TRBV19	14	.	TRBJ1-4	TRBD1	CASSIAGTAGKLFF	TGTGCCAGTAGTATTGCCGGGACAGCAGGGAAACTGTTTTTT
TRBV5-1	16	.	TRBJ2-5	TRBD2	CASSLSRGLMQETQYF	TGCGCCAGCAGCTTGTCTCGGGGACTAATGCAAGAGACCCAGTACTTC
TRBV10-3	14	.	TRBJ1-6	TRBD1	CAITATGENSPLHF	TGTGCCATCACCGCGACAGGGGAAAATTCACCCCTCCACTTT
TRBV7-2	15	.	TRBJ2-1	TRBD1	CASSQIGTGMAEQFF	TGTGCCAGCAGCCAAATAGGGACAGGAATGGCTGAGCAGTTCTTC
TRBV19	17	.	TRBJ2-3	TRBD2	CASRKGLAGLSTDTQYF	TGTGCCAGTAGAAAGGGACTAGCGGGTCTTAGCACAGATACGCAGTATTTT
TRBV27	20	.	TRBJ2-6	TRBD1	CASSLSWGRQGTSGANVLTF	TGTGCCAGCAGTTTATCATGGGGGCGACAGGGGACTTCTGGGGCCAACGTCCTGACTTTC
TRBV15	15	.	TRBJ1-5	TRBD1	CATSREGTGNQPQHF	TGTGCCACCAGCAGGGAAGGGACAGGAAATCAGCCCCAGCATTTT
TRBV6-1	15	.	TRBJ1-1	.	CASRTGLLTNTEAFF	TGTGCCAGCAGAACAGGGCTTTTAACGAACACTGAAGCTTTCTTT
TRBV4-3	13	once	TRBJ2-7	.	CASSSRGSYEQYF	TGCGCCAGCAGCTCCCGGGGCTCCTACGAGCAGTACTTC
TRBV16	14	.	TRBJ1-2	TRBD1	CASSQILQGVGYTF	TGTGCCAGCAGCCAAATCCTACAGGGGGTAGGCTACACCTTC
TRBV13	16	.	TRBJ2-7	TRBD1	CASSLGQGQGAGEQYF	TGTGCCAGCAGCTTAGGCCAGGGACAGGGGGCGGGGGAGCAGTACTTC
TRBV19	14	.	TRBJ2-7	TRBD2	CASSISGRSGEQYF	TGTGCCAGTAGTATTAGCGGGAGATCGGGCGAGCAGTACTTC
TRBV7-9	14	few	TRBJ2-4	.	CASSPGLGGNIQYF	TGTGCCAGCAGCCCCGGACTGGGGGGAAACATTCAGTACTTC
TRBV7-9	17	.	TRBJ1-1	.	CASSLEFVPRPNTEAFF	TGTGCCAGCAGCTTAGAGTTCGTCCCCAGGCCGAACACTGAAGCTTTCTTT
TRBV13	14	once	TRBJ2-1	.	CATRSSRLYNEQFF	TGTGCCACAAGGAGTTCACGACTATACAATGAGCAGTTCTTC
TRBV5-3	14	.	TRBJ2-7	.	CARSLYGLSYEQYF	TGTGCCAGAAGCTTGTACGGGTTATCCTACGAGCAGTACTTC
TRBV7-2	15	.	TRBJ2-5	TRBD2	CASSLDGTSSETQYF	TGTGCCAGCAGCTTGGACGGGACTAGCTCAGAGACCCAGTACTTC
TRBV6-5	13	.	TRBJ1-1	.	CASSWGGPDEAFF	TGTGCCAGCAGTTGGGGGGGGCCAGATGAAGCTTTCTTT
TRBV5-4	17	.	TRBJ2-4	.	CASSLKTGYGLGGSQYF	TGTGCCAGCAGCTTGAAGACAGGGTATGGGTTAGGGGGGAGTCAGTACTTC
TRBV9	15	.	TRBJ2-3	.	CASSARGTSGDTQYF	TGTGCCAGCAGCGCCAGGGGGACTAGTGGTGATACGCAGTATTTT
TRBV19	15	.	TRBJ1-3	TRBD1	CASTQPGTAGNTIYF	TGTGCCAGTACCCAACCGGGGACAGCTGGAAACACCATATATTTT